The next 29 T cell receptor beta chains were all read from a single sample in a study of T cells in Graves' hyperthyroidism and ophthalmopathy. The source material, RNA transcripts, was used to amplify TCR beta CDR3 regions. The HTBI primer set was used in a first-round RT-PCR of the TCR CDR3. MiXCR, run by TCRdb on the multiplex PCR reads, gives a single entry per CDR3 protein. The repertoire holds fewer than 500,000 distinct CDR3 sequences, with 14% to 15% as singletons. The sequenced material came from blood. The receptors come from a man younger than 35 with Graves' ophthalmopathy.

This clonotype showed up many times. The rearrangement links TRBV12-3 or TRBV12-4 to TRBJ1-5; D is undetermined. Trimming stripped 2 bases from V and 10 bases from J, with 15 bases between. The CDR3 spans 14 residues. DNA for the CDR3: TGTGCCAGCAGTTTAAGAACGGGCCAGAGCCCCCAGCATTTT. It codes for CASSLRTGQSPQHF.

This clonotype was found a few times. The rearrangement uses TRBV29-1 and TRBJ2-3; TRBD1 agrees at 11 bases. J lost 3 bases, V lost 4 bases, and 3 bases had no gene match. CDR1 is SQVTM, CDR2 ANQGSEA, per germline. This CDR3 has 14 residues. CDR3 in amino acids: CSVAGTGGTDTQYF. CDR3 bases: TGCAGCGTTGCCGGGACAGGGGGGACAGATACGCAGTATTTT.

The sample holds many counts of this clonotype. The rearrangement joins TRBV18 to TRBJ2-5; D remains unclear. The V end was cut by 3 bases, the J end by 5 bases, with 16 bases between. In germline, CDR1 is KGHSH, CDR2 LQKENI. The CDR3 totals 15 residues. CDR3 sequence: CASSPRRLGRETQYF. CDR3 sequence (DNA): TGTGCCAGCTCACCTAGGAGACTCGGTCGGGAGACCCAGTACTTC.

This clonotype was seen repeatedly, ten times or more. This chain links TRBV6-5 with TRBJ2-7, with 7 bases fitting TRBD1. CDR1 MNHEY and CDR2 SVGAGI come from the germline V gene. This CDR3 is 15 amino acids long. The V segment lost 0 bases and the J segment 6 bases; nucleotides outside the gene matches: 8. The CDR3 nucleotides read TGTGCCAGCAGTTACTCCGGACAGGCCCGGAGCGAGCAGTACTTC. It codes for CASSYSGQARSEQYF.

V and J are TRBV30 and TRBJ2-7, with D possibly TRBD2 on 5 matching bases. The V end was cut by 2 bases, the J end by 3 bases, with 20 bases between. Per germline, CDR1 GTSNPN and CDR2 SVGIG (reference sequence). There are 16 residues in the CDR3. CDR3 residues: CAWSPPGGSVFYEQYF. The CDR3 DNA is TGTGCCTGGAGTCCACCGGGCGGGTCGGTCTTCTACGAGCAGTACTTC.

In this sample, this clonotype turned up many times. V and J are TRBV10-3 and TRBJ1-1, with D unresolved. The CDR3 is 9 amino acids. Trimming pared 7 bases from V and 11 bases from J, leaving 8 bases between. CDR1 is ENHRY, CDR2 SYGVKD, per germline. This chain's CDR3 is CAIKRRAFF. The CDR3 DNA sequence: TGTGCCATCAAAAGGAGGGCTTTCTTT.

This clonotype has at least ten counts. The rearrangement joins TRBV27 to TRBJ1-2; 7 nucleotides align to TRBD1. CDR3 length equals 14 residues. V shed 3 bases, J shed 2 bases, and the junction held 3 bases outside the gene matches. Germline V gives CDR1 MNHEY, CDR2 SMNVEV (reference sequence). This chain's CDR3 is CASSFVTGNYGYTF. As DNA, the CDR3 is TGTGCCAGCAGTTTCGTGACAGGGAACTATGGCTACACCTTC.

This clonotype has ten or more counts. The chain has TRBV3-1 and TRBJ1-1, with TRBD1 identical over 7 bases. The V gene end was trimmed by 2 bases and the J gene end by 4 bases; junction bases not matched to a gene: 1. The length of the CDR3 is 13 residues. CDR1 and CDR2 (germline): LGHDT, YNNKEL (reference sequence). The CDR3: CASSQTGATEAFF. DNA for the CDR3: TGTGCCAGCAGCCAAACAGGGGCCACTGAAGCTTTCTTT.

This clonotype was counted many times. This chain uses TRBV29-1 with TRBJ2-5, with D possibly being TRBD2 (6 bases). This CDR3 spans 11 amino acids. Germline-derived CDR1 and CDR2 are SQVTM and ANQGSEA. The V and J ends lost 5 bases and 4 bases respectively, with 8 bases between them. In DNA, the CDR3 is TGCAGCGTTTTGGGGGGAGAGACCCAGTACTTC. It specifies CSVLGGETQYF.

This clonotype has ten or more counts. V gene TRBV6-1 combines with J gene TRBJ2-5; 10 positions agree with TRBD2. With 6 bases clipped from V and 6 bases from J, the junction kept 13 bases outside the gene matches. Germline V CDR1 and CDR2: MNHNS, SASEGT. The CDR3 runs 16 residues. CDR3 protein: CASRASGSSGKKTQYF. CDR3 bases: TGTGCCAGCAGGGCTAGCGGGAGTTCGGGAAAGAAGACCCAGTACTTC.

This clonotype has ten or more counts. This chain links TRBV5-5 with TRBJ1-2; D not certain. The CDR3 spans 15 residues. CDR1 SGHKS and CDR2 YYEKEE come from the germline V gene (reference sequence). V was clipped by 0 bases and J by 4 bases, with 13 bases between them. In nucleotides, the CDR3 is TGTGCCAGCAGCTTGGCCAGGCAGACTACCTATGGCTACACCTTC. Encoded protein: CASSLARQTTYGYTF.

In this sample, this clonotype turned up many times. The CDR3 loop reads CASRRTSVSYEQYF. CDR3 nucleotide sequence: TGTGCCAGCAGGAGGACTAGCGTCTCCTACGAGCAGTACTTC. The rearrangement links TRBV6-1 to TRBJ2-7; TRBD2 agrees at 9 bases. Germline trimming cut 6 bases from V and 0 bases from J; bases unmatched to any gene: 3. Germline CDR1 MNHNS, CDR2 SASEGT. This CDR3 is built from 14 residues.

This clonotype was detected many times. This chain links TRBV4-1 with TRBJ2-5; possibly TRBD2 for D (7 bases). Looked up from germline, CDR1 is MGHRA and CDR2 is YSYEKL. Trimming took off 0 bases at V and 2 bases at J, with 10 bases between the two ends. This CDR3 region has 15 residues. The CDR3 DNA reads as TGCGCCAGCAGCCAAGAGGGGGGGCGGCAAGAGACCCAGTACTTC. Translation: CASSQEGGRQETQYF.

This CDR3 is CASSYPSRGTVGYEQYF. The CDR3 DNA follows: TGTGCCAGCAGTTACCCCTCGCGCGGAACAGTGGGGTACGAGCAGTACTTC. This rearrangement joins TRBV6-2 or TRBV6-3 to TRBJ2-7, with D uncertain. Germline V gives CDR1 MNHEY, CDR2 SVGEGT. Trimming took 2 bases from V and 4 from J, leaving 21 bases between them. The CDR3 totals 17 residues.

This clonotype occurred a few times. The V and J genes are TRBV6-6 and TRBJ2-2; 7 positions agree with TRBD1. The CDR3 totals 17 residues. The germline V gene encodes CDR1 MNHNY and CDR2 SVGAGI (reference sequence). V was pared by 0 bases and J by 6 bases, with 10 bases of the junction left unmatched. The CDR3 coding sequence is TGTGCCAGCAGTTACTCGGGCCTAGGGGGCCCACCCGGGGAGCTGTTTTTT. It translates to CASSYSGLGGPPGELFF.

This clonotype has just a few counts. CDR3 bases: TGTGCCACCAGTGACCCGGGGGCGCGGGGGGGTCACAATGAGCAGTTCTTC. Translation gives CATSDPGARGGHNEQFF. The V gene is TRBV24-1, the J gene TRBJ2-1, with TRBD2 matching over 9 bases. The trim removed 4 bases at V and 5 bases at J, leaving 11 bases unmatched. CDR1 KGHDR and CDR2 SFDVKD come from the germline V gene. This CDR3 contains 17 residues.

This clonotype was seen ten or more times. This chain's CDR3 is CASSLQGRGNEQFF. CDR3 nucleotides: TGTGCCAGCAGCTTACAGGGGCGCGGCAATGAGCAGTTCTTC. This chain uses TRBV7-9 with TRBJ2-1, with D possibly being TRBD1 (6 bases). The CDR3 loop spans 14 amino acids. Trimming removed 2 bases at V and 6 bases at J, with 11 bases between. From germline, CDR1 is SEHNR and CDR2 FQNEAQ (reference sequence).

V and J are TRBV5-1 and TRBJ1-2, with 8 positions matching TRBD1. Germline CDR1 reads SGHRS; CDR2 reads YFSETQ. The V segment lost 4 bases and the J segment 2 bases; nucleotides outside the gene matches: 7. The CDR3 spans 15 residues. Here the CDR3 DNA reads TGCGCCAGCAGCAAGGACAGGGTTGAAAACTATGGCTACACCTTC. This sequence encodes CASSKDRVENYGYTF. Full variable domain (remainder filled in from reference TRBV5-1 and TRBJ1-2): KAGVTQTPRYLIKTRGQQVTLSCSPISGHRSVSWYQQTPGQGLQFLFEYFSETQRNKGNFPGRFSGRQFSNSRSEMNVSTLELGDSALYLCASSKDRVENYGYTFGSGTRLTVV.

The table lists this clonotype with many counts. The gene calls are TRBV5-1 and TRBJ2-7; D unclear. The CDR3 extends over 15 amino acids. Trimming took 5 bases from V and 2 from J, leaving 17 bases between them. From germline, CDR1 is SGHRS and CDR2 YFSETQ. The CDR3 sequence is CASSHSRKAAYEQYF. The DNA of the CDR3 is TGCGCCAGCAGTCACTCGCGGAAAGCCGCCTACGAGCAGTACTTC.

This clonotype was found a few times. Possible read error: a much larger clone is one base away. The chain is built from TRBV5-1 and TRBJ2-1; 14 bases agree with TRBD2. The CDR3 sequence is 16 residues long. Germline lookup yields CDR1 SGHRS and CDR2 YFSETQ. Unmatched junction bases numbered 4, after V lost 1 base and J lost 7 bases. CDR3 sequence: CASSLRLAGGLNEQFF. Here the CDR3 DNA reads TGCGCCAGCAGCTTGAGACTAGCGGGAGGGTTGAATGAGCAGTTCTTC. Looking up the rest from reference TRBV5-1 and TRBJ2-1 gives the full variable domain: KAGVTQTPRYLIKTRGQQVTLSCSPISGHRSVSWYQQTPGQGLQFLFEYFSETQRNKGNFPGRFSGRQFSNSRSEMNVSTLELGDSALYLCASSLRLAGGLNEQFFGPGTRLTVL.

This clonotype has at least ten counts. This rearrangement joins TRBV5-1 to TRBJ1-4; D not certain. The CDR3 contains 15 residues. V dropped 1 base and J dropped 0 bases, with 7 bases sitting between them. The germline V gene encodes CDR1 SGHRS and CDR2 YFSETQ. The CDR3 coding sequence is TGCGCCAGCAGCTTGACTCCTGCAACTAATGAAAAACTGTTTTTT. This gives the protein CASSLTPATNEKLFF.

This clonotype showed up many times. This sequence joins TRBV2 and TRBJ2-2; D unclear. The V gene's germline CDR1 is SNHLY and CDR2 FYNNEI. CDR3 length equals 15 residues. Trimming took off 1 base at V and 4 bases at J, with 10 bases between the two ends. The CDR3 protein is CASSEVRSFTGELFF. CDR3 DNA sequence: TGTGCCAGCAGTGAAGTAAGGTCGTTCACCGGGGAGCTGTTTTTT. Full variable domain (outside the CDR3, taken from reference TRBV2 and TRBJ2-2): EPEVTQTPSHQVTQMGQEVILRCVPISNHLYFYWYRQILGQKVEFLVSFYNNEISEKSEIFDDQFSVERPDGSNFTLKIRSTKLEDSAMYFCASSEVRSFTGELFFGEGSRLTVL.

Ten or more counts support this clonotype. The V call is TRBV6-1, the J call TRBJ2-7; weak D call: TRBD1 (5 bases). The CDR3 length is 13 residues. Germline-derived CDR1 and CDR2 are MNHNS and SASEGT. The V and J ends lost 2 bases and 6 bases respectively, with 11 bases between them. CDR3 amino acids: CASSEQQVTEQYF. DNA of the CDR3: TGTGCCAGCAGTGAACAACAGGTCACCGAGCAGTACTTC.

This clonotype was counted many times. This chain links TRBV3-1 with TRBJ1-1, with 7 bases lining up with TRBD1. Trimming took 1 base from V and 10 from J; bases not matched to a gene: 6. Per germline, CDR1 LGHDT and CDR2 YNNKEL (reference sequence). The CDR3 consists of 13 residues. The CDR3 DNA reads as TGTGCCAGCAGCCAAGGGGCGGGACAGATAGCTTTCTTT. Encoded protein: CASSQGAGQIAFF.

This clonotype was seen at least ten times. The gene calls are TRBV5-1 and TRBJ2-1; D unclear. This CDR3 spans 16 amino acids. CDR1 is SGHRS and CDR2 is YFSETQ in the germline V gene. The V end lost 4 bases, the J end lost 5 bases, and 19 bases lay between the germline ends. The CDR3 DNA reads as TGCGCCAGCAGCCCAAAATCAACAACCCCCCACAATGAGCAGTTCTTC. Its translation: CASSPKSTTPHNEQFF.

This clonotype was seen ten or more times. The gene calls are TRBV12-3 or TRBV12-4 and TRBJ2-7, with D unresolved. CDR3 length: 13 amino acids. V lost 3 bases and J lost 3, with 9 bases in between. CDR3 in amino acids: CASSFLYIYEQYF. The CDR3 coding sequence is TGTGCCAGCAGTTTTTTGTATATCTACGAGCAGTACTTC.

This clonotype was counted ten times or more. The rearrangement links TRBV6-1 to TRBJ2-7, with TRBD1 matching over 11 bases. The CDR3 covers 13 residues. V lost 8 bases and J lost 5; bases outside the gene matches: 5. Per the germline V gene, CDR1 is MNHNS and CDR2 is SASEGT. CDR3 DNA sequence: TGTGCCAGCGAAGGGGGACAGGGGGACGAGCAGTACTTC. Translating it yields CASEGGQGDEQYF.

The CDR3 protein is CATSRDRSHQGNIQYF. The CDR3 bases are TGTGCCACCAGCAGAGATCGGTCTCACCAAGGAAACATTCAGTACTTC. The rearrangement links TRBV15 to TRBJ2-4; no definite D call. The CDR3 is made up of 16 amino acids. Germline lookup yields CDR1 LNHNV and CDR2 YYDKDF (reference sequence). V shed 0 bases and J shed 6 bases, with 15 bases lying between them.

This clonotype showed up many times. The chain employs TRBV6-1 and TRBJ2-7; 10 bases are a match to TRBD2. V shed 6 bases and J 2 bases; nucleotides not matched to a gene: 7. Germline-derived CDR1 and CDR2 are MNHNS and SASEGT. The length of the CDR3 is 15 residues. Here the CDR3 DNA reads TGTGCCAGCAGGCTAGCGGGAGATCGTCCCTACGAGCAGTACTTC. The encoded protein is CASRLAGDRPYEQYF.